This T cell receptor (beta chain) comes out of a study of T-cell reconstitution after alpha-beta-depleted transplantation in children. V lost 7 bases, J lost 6 bases, and 15 bases lay in between. The germline V gene encodes CDR1 DFQATT and CDR2 SNEGSKA (reference sequence). This CDR3 has 13 residues. Study-wide findings and caveats: By one year post-transplant, T-cell counts and diversity largely arose from T cells that were newly produced. Recipient T cells and thymic progenitors that survived were the source of the high TCRbeta diversity seen at day 60 in some patients. Expanded graft clones, several hundred of them, were reportedly the source of alpha-beta T cells about two months after transplant.

About this clonotype itself: What it recognizes is unknown.

The library targeted TCRbeta and was prepared with unique molecular identifiers. Each CDR3 protein is one row after TCRdb ran MiXCR on the PCR reads. The sample comprises about 590,000 distinct CDR3 sequences, approximately 13% of which are singletons, and 2.2% rests with the top ten. Source: PBMCs, mostly from graft donor cells, taken 360 days after TCRalphabeta/CD19-depleted stem cell transplant. V and J are TRBV20-1 and TRBJ1-4; D might be TRBD1 (6 bases). The TCR originated in a male patient aged 5 to 17 who had a stem cell transplant for acute myeloid leukemia, so the T cells may come from the graft donor. In DNA, the CDR3 is TGCAGTGGAGGGCAGGGGAGGGATGAAAAACTGTTTTTT. As protein: CSGGQGRDEKLFF.